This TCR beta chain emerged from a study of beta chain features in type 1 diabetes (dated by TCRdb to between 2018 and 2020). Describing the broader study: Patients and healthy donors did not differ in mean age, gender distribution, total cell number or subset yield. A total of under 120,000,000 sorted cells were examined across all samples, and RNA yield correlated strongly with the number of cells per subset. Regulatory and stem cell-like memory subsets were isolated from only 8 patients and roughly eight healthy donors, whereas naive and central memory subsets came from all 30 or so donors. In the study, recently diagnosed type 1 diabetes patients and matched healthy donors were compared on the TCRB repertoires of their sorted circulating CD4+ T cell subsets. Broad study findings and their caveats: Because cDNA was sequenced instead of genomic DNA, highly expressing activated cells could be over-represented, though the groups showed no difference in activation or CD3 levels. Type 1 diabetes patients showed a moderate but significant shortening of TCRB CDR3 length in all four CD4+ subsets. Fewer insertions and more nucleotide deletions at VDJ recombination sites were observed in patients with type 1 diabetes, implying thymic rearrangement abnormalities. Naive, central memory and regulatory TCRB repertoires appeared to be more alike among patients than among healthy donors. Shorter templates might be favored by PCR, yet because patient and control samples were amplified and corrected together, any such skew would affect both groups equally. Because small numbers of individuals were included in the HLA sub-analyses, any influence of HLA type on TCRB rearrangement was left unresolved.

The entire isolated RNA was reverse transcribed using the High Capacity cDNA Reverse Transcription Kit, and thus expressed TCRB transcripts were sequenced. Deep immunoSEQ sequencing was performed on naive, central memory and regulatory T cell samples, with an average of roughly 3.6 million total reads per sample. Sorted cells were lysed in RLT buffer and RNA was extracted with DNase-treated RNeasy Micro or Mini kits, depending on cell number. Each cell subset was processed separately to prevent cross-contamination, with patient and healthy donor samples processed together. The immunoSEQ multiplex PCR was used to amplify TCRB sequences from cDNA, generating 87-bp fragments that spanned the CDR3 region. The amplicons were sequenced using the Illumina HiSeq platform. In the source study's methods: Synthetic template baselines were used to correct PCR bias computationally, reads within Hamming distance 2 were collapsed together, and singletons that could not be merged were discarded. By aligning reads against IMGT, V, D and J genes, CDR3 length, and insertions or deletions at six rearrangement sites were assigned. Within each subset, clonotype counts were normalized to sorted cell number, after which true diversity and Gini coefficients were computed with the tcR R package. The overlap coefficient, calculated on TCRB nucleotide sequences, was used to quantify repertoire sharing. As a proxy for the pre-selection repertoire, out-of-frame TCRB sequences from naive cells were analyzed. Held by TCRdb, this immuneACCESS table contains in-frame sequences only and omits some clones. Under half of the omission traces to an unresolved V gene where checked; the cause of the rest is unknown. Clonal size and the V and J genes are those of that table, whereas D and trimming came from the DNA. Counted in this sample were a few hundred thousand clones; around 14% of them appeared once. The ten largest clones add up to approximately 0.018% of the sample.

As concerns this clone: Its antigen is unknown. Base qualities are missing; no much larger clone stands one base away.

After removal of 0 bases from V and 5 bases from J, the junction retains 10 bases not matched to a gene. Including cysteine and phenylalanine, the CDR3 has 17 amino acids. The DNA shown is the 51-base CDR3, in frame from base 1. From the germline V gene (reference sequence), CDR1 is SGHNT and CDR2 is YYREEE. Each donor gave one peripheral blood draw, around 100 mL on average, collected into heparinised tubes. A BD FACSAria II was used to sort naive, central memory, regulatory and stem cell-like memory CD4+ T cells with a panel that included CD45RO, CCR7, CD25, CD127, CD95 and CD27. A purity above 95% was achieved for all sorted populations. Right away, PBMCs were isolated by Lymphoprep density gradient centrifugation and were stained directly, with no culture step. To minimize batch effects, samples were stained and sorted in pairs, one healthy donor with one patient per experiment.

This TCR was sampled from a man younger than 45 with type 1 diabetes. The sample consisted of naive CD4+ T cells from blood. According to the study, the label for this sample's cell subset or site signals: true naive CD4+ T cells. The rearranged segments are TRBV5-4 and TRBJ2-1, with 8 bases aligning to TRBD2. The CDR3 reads CASSLVASGPKHNEQFF. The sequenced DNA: TGTGCCAGCAGCTTGGTGGCTAGCGGGCCAAAACACAATGAGCAGTTCTTC.